These T cell receptor beta chains were read from a single sample in a study of T cells after yellow fever vaccination. TCRdb used MiXCR to reprocess the 5' RACE reads, holding one entry per CDR3 protein. The table lists about 510,000 distinct CDR3 sequences, 20% to 25% of them singletons, with less than 20% in the top ten. The material was PBMCs, obtained roughly 20 days after the first yellow fever vaccination. These receptors originate from a man between 18 and 29 years old who received the YFV17D yellow fever vaccine. CDR3s include the opening cysteine and the closing phenylalanine or tryptophan. The order of the fields is clone size, V gene, J gene, D gene, CDR3 DNA, CDR3 protein. The D gene is left open where the match is weak. Expanded clones get a size class; other rows say once, few or many, or leave the size out.

clone size: .; V gene: TRBV27; J gene: TRBJ2-4; D gene: .; CDR3 DNA: TGTGCCAGCACCGGGGCGGGGGCCTTCGGAAACATTCAGTACTTC; CDR3 protein: CASTGAGAFGNIQYF
clone size: .; V gene: TRBV6-1; J gene: TRBJ2-7; D gene: TRBD1; CDR3 DNA: TGTGCCAGCAGATCCGACAGGGGGATCGACGAGCAGTACTTC; CDR3 protein: CASRSDRGIDEQYF
clone size: .; V gene: TRBV4-1; J gene: TRBJ2-3; D gene: .; CDR3 DNA: TGCGCCAGCAGCCAAGATCACCCCCCCGTATGGGGGCGAAGCACAGATACGCAGTATTTT; CDR3 protein: CASSQDHPPVWGRSTDTQYF
clone size: few; V gene: TRBV15; J gene: TRBJ1-2; D gene: TRBD1; CDR3 DNA: TGTGCCACCAGCAGAGCATTTTGGGGACAGGGCGATGGCTACACCTTC; CDR3 protein: CATSRAFWGQGDGYTF
clone size: .; V gene: TRBV5-1; J gene: TRBJ1-6; D gene: .; CDR3 DNA: TGCGCCAGCAGCTTGTGGACAGAGGATTCACCCCTCCACTTT; CDR3 protein: CASSLWTEDSPLHF
clone size: .; V gene: TRBV20-1; J gene: TRBJ2-1; D gene: TRBD1; CDR3 DNA: TGCAGTGCTAGAGCTCGTACAGGGGCTGAGCAGTTCTTC; CDR3 protein: CSARARTGAEQFF
clone size: .; V gene: TRBV5-1; J gene: TRBJ2-7; D gene: .; CDR3 DNA: TGCGCCACTTACTTAGGGCCAGACGGAGGTTCCTACGAGCAGTACTTC; CDR3 protein: CATYLGPDGGSYEQYF
clone size: .; V gene: TRBV19; J gene: TRBJ1-2; D gene: .; CDR3 DNA: TGTGCCAGTAGTTGGTGGCAGGGCACTATGGACTATGGCTACACCTTC; CDR3 protein: CASSWWQGTMDYGYTF
clone size: many; V gene: TRBV20-1; J gene: TRBJ2-1; D gene: TRBD2; CDR3 DNA: TGCAGTACTAACCTAGCGGATTACAATGAGCAGTTCTTC; CDR3 protein: CSTNLADYNEQFF
clone size: few; V gene: TRBV6-2/TRBV6-3; J gene: TRBJ2-7; D gene: .; CDR3 DNA: TGTGCCAGCAGTGGGGCCGTGTACGAGCAGTACTTC; CDR3 protein: CASSGAVYEQYF
clone size: .; V gene: TRBV5-4; J gene: TRBJ1-6; D gene: .; CDR3 DNA: TGTGCCACCTCGACAGGCCGGAATTCACCCCTCCACTTT; CDR3 protein: CATSTGRNSPLHF
clone size: once; V gene: TRBV4-3; J gene: TRBJ2-7; D gene: .; CDR3 DNA: TGCGCCAGCAGCGGACGTCCAGGAAACGCCTACGAGCAGTACTTC; CDR3 protein: CASSGRPGNAYEQYF
clone size: .; V gene: TRBV7-2; J gene: TRBJ2-2; D gene: TRBD2; CDR3 DNA: TGTGCCAGCAGCCAGGGACTAGCGGCTAACACCGGGGAGCTGTTTTTT; CDR3 protein: CASSQGLAANTGELFF
clone size: few; V gene: TRBV7-2; J gene: TRBJ2-1; D gene: .; CDR3 DNA: TGTGCCAGCAGCTTAGTTTCTGCCAGCTACAATGAGCAGTTCTTC; CDR3 protein: CASSLVSASYNEQFF